The present entry profiles one T cell receptor (beta chain) with its context. The data derive from a study of T-cell memory formation after mild COVID-19. Via MiXCR, TCRdb re-called the 5' RACE reads, giving one row per CDR3 protein. This sample has about half a million distinct CDR3 sequences; 15% to 20% occur once, and the top ten carry over 9%. The CDR3 is 16 amino acids. V was trimmed by 6 bases and J by 0 bases, leaving 14 bases between them. This TCR came from an adult woman who had mild COVID-19 (a few samples of this study predate the infection). Cell type and time point are not known. Input material: PBMCs or a T cell subset sorted from them (not recorded which). The V gene is TRBV12-3 or TRBV12-4, the J gene TRBJ2-2, with no clear D. As DNA, the CDR3 is TGTGCCAGCAGAAACCCTGGCAGCCCGAACACCGGGGAGCTGTTTTTT. Amino acid sequence: CASRNPGSPNTGELFF.